This T cell receptor beta chain was captured in a study of cytomegalovirus exposure and HLA in healthy donors. Study context: As an earlier analysis found, roughly 180 million T cells yielded about 120 million unique TCR beta sequences.

For this clone: Its antigen is not identified.

V lost 4 bases to trimming and J lost 5 bases, with 10 bases between them. The germline V gene has CDR1 SGDLS and CDR2 YYNGEE. The CDR3 covers 12 residues. PCR used 60 Vbeta primers and 13 Jbeta primers. Original data processing: Counted up in a later analysis, unique TCR beta chains came to roughly 80 million, with roughly 11 million shared. Clones were read by immunoSEQ multiplex PCR, and TCRdb kept only the in-frame ones, dropping some. That table furnishes V, J and clone size, whereas the DNA furnished D and trimming. This table holds about 190,000 clones, roughly 80% found once. Points from the study as a whole: Despite most TCR sequences being rare, some public TCRs occurred in many donors. Testing in vitro showed three CMV-associated chains specific for CMV antigens.

Sequencing used PBMCs. This TCR was recovered from a man in his forties or fifties in good health and CMV-seropositive. The chain couples TRBV9 to TRBJ2-7, with a weak D call TRBD2 (5 bases). The DNA of the CDR3 is TGTGCCAGCAGCCCCGGGGAGCACGAGCAGTACTTC. As protein: CASSPGEHEQYF.